These 5 T cell receptor beta chains were all obtained from the same sample, sequenced in a study of shared clonotypes between healthy human individuals (dated by TCRdb to about 2020). For the CD8 naive samples, CD45RO-negative cells were positively selected for CCR7, yielding a CD45RA+CCR7+ population from which TemRA cells were excluded. The method was the immunoSEQ multiplex PCR assay. TCRdb stores this immuneACCESS table with in-frame sequences only. Part of the clones is absent; in the studies checked, under half of the shortfall reflects unresolved V genes, and no reason is known for the rest. This sample has about 2.2 million clones in its table, and approximately 94% of those were observed once. Under 2% of the sample belongs to the ten largest clones. Input material: naive CD8+ T cells from PBMCs. The label giving this sample's cell subset or site can be read as: CD45RA+CCR7+. These receptors originate from a man between 18 and 29 years old in good health. Some clones in this sample may be carry-over from other donors' samples.

The chain is built from TRBV27 and TRBJ2-2; 12 bases are shared with TRBD2. Germline CDR1 reads MNHEY; CDR2 reads SMNVEV (reference sequence). There are 18 residues in the CDR3. V gave up 4 bases and J gave up 4 bases; unmatched junction bases: 10. The CDR3 sequence: CASSSLRLAGALTGELFF. The DNA for the CDR3 is TGTGCCAGCAGTTCCCTTAGACTAGCGGGAGCTCTCACCGGGGAGCTGTTTTTT.

This chain uses TRBV5-1 with TRBJ2-2; 11 bases are shared with TRBD2. J was trimmed by 6 bases and V by 2 bases; bases with no gene match: 12. Germline CDR1 SGHRS, CDR2 YFSETQ. This CDR3 has 18 amino acids. CDR3: CASSFSFTSGRLAGELFF. CDR3 bases: TGCGCCAGCAGCTTCTCGTTTACTAGCGGGAGACTTGCCGGGGAGCTGTTTTTT.

In this sample, this clone turned up once. This chain joins TRBV6-4 and TRBJ2-1; 8 nucleotides match TRBD2. J gave up 6 bases and V 2 bases, and 9 bases lay outside the gene matches. Germline CDR1 and CDR2: MRHNA and SNTAGT. The CDR3 covers 16 residues. CDR3 residues: CASSDSPGLGSNEQFF. The CDR3 region has the DNA TGTGCCAGCAGTGACAGTCCGGGACTAGGTTCCAATGAGCAGTTCTTC.

The chain joins TRBV9 to TRBJ2-1; 10 bases align to TRBD2. The CDR3 is 17 amino acids. J lost 6 bases, V lost 0 bases, and 9 bases had no gene match. CDR1 and CDR2 (germline): SGDLS, YYNGEE. CDR3 nucleotide sequence: TGTGCCAGCAGCGTAGATCCCAGCGGGAGGGCCCTCAATGAGCAGTTCTTC. It translates to CASSVDPSGRALNEQFF.

The rearrangement uses TRBV28 and TRBJ2-7; no clear D gene. The CDR3 is 12 amino acids. Deletions cut 5 bases from V and 0 bases from J, with 5 bases between. Per the germline V gene, CDR1 is MDHEN and CDR2 is SYDVKM. Written as DNA, the CDR3 is TGTGCCAGCAGTCCAATCTCCTACGAGCAGTACTTC. Residues: CASSPISYEQYF. Full variable domain (rest looked up from reference TRBV28 and TRBJ2-7): DVKVTQSSRYLVKRTGEKVFLECVQDMDHENMFWYRQDPGLGLRLIYFSYDVKMKEKGDIPEGYSVSREKKERFSLILESASTNQTSMYLCASSPISYEQYFGPGTRLTVT.